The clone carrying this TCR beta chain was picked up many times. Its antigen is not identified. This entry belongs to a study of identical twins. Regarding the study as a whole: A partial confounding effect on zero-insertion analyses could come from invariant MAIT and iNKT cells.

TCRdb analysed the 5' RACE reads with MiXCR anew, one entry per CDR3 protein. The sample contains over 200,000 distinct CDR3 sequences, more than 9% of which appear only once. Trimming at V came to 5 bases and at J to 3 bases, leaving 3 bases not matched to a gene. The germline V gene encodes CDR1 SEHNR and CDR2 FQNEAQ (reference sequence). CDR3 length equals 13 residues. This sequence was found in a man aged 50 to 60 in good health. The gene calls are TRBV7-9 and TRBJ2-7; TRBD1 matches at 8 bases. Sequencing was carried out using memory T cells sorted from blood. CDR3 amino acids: CASSGTGNYEQYF. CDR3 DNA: TGTGCCAGCAGCGGGACAGGTAACTACGAGCAGTACTTC.